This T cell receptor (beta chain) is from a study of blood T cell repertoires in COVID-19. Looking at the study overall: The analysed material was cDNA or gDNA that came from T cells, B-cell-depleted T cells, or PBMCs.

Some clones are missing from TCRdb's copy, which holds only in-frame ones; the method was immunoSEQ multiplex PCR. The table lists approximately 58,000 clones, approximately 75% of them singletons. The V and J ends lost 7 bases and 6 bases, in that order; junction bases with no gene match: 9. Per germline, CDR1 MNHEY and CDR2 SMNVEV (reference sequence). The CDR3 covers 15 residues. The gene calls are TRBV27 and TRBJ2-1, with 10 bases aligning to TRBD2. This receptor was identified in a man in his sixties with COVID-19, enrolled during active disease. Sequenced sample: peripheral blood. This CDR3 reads CASTQSGRGLNEQFF. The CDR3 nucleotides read TGTGCCAGCACTCAGAGCGGGAGGGGGCTCAATGAGCAGTTCTTC.